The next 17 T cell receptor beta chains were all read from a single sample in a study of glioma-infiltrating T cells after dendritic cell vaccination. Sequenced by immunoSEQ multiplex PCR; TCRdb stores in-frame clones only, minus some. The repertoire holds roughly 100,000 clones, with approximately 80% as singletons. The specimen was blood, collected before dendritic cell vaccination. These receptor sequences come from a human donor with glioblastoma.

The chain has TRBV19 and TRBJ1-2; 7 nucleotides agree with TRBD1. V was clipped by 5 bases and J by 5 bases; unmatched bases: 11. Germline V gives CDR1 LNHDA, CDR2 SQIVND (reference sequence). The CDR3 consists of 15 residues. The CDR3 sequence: CASSSPRDRTYGYTF. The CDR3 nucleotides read TGTGCCAGTAGTTCCCCTCGGGACAGAACTTATGGCTACACCTTC.

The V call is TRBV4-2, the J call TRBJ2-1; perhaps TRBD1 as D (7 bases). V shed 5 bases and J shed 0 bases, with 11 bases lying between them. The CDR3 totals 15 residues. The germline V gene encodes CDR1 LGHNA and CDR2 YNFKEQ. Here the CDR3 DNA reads TGTGCCAGCAGCGCGGGACAGAGCTCCTACAATGAGCAGTTCTTC. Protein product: CASSAGQSSYNEQFF.

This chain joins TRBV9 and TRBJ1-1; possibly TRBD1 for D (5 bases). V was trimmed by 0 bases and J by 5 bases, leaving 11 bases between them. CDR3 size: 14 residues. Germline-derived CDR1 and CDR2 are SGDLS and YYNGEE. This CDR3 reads CASSVGGGWTEAFF. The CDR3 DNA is TGTGCCAGCAGCGTAGGGGGGGGGTGGACTGAAGCTTTCTTT.

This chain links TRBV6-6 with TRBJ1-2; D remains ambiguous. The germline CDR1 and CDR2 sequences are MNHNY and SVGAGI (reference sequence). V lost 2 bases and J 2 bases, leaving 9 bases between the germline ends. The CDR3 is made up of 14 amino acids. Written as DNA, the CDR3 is TGTGCCAGCAGTTACGGAAGGAGCAACTATGGCTACACCTTC. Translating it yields CASSYGRSNYGYTF.

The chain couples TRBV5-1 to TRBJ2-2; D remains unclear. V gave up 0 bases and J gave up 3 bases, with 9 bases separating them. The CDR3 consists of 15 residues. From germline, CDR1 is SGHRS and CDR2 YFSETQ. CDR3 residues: CASSLGVADTGELFF. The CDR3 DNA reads TGCGCCAGCAGCTTGGGAGTAGCAGACACCGGGGAGCTGTTTTTT.

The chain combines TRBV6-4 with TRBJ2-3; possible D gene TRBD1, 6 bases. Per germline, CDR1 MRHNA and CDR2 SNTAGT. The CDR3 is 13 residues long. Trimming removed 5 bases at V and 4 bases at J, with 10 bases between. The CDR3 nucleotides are TGTGCCAGCAGTCTGGGGGCCCCAGATACGCAGTATTTT. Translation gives CASSLGAPDTQYF.

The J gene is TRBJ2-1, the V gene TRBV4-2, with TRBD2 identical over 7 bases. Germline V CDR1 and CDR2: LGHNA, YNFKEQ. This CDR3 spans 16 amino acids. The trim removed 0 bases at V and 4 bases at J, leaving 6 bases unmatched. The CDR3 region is CASSQDGGMRYNEQFF. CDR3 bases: TGTGCCAGCAGCCAAGACGGGGGGATGCGATACAATGAGCAGTTCTTC.

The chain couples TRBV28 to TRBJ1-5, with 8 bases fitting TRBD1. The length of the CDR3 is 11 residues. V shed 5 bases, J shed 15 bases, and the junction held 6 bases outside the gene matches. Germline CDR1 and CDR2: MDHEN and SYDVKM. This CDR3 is CASSPRDRPHF. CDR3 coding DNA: TGTGCCAGCAGTCCAAGGGACAGGCCGCATTTT.

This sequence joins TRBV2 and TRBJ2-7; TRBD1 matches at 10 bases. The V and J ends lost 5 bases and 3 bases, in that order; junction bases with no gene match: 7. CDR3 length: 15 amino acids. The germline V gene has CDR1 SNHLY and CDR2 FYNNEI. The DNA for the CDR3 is TGTGCCAGCAGTACCGGGACAGGGGATATCTACGAGCAGTACTTC. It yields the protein CASSTGTGDIYEQYF.

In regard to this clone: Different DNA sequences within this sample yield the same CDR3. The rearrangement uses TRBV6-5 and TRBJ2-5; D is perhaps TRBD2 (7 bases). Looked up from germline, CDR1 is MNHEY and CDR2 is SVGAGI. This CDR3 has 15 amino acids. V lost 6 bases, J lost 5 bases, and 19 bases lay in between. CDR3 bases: TGTGCCAGCAGCCCCCTTCTGGGAGGGGGGGAGACCCAGTACTTC. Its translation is CASSPLLGGGETQYF.

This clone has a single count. This CDR3 is CAWSRQADGEQFF. The CDR3 coding sequence is TGTGCCTGGAGTAGACAGGCGGACGGTGAGCAGTTCTTC. V and J are TRBV30 and TRBJ2-1, with a possible D match to TRBD1 (6 bases). The V and J ends lost 2 bases and 9 bases respectively, with 14 bases between them. Germline CDR1 reads GTSNPN; CDR2 reads SVGIG (reference sequence). This CDR3 region has 13 residues. The complete variable domain, with remaining parts taken from reference TRBV30 and TRBJ2-1, reads SQTIHQWPATLVQPVGSPLSLECTVEGTSNPNLYWYRQAAGRGLQLLFYSVGIGQISSEVPQNLSASRPQDRQFILSSKKLLLSDSGFYLCAWSRQADGEQFFGPGTRLTVL.

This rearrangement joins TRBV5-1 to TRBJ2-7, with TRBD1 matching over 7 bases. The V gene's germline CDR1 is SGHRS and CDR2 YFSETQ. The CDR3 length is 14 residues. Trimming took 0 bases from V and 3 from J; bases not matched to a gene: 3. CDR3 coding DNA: TGCGCCAGCAGCTTGGCGCCAGGGGGCTACGAGCAGTACTTC. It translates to CASSLAPGGYEQYF.

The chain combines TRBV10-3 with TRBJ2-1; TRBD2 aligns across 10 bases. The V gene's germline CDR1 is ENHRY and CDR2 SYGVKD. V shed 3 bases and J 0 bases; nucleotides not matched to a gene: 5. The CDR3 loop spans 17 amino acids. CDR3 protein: CAISDPAGGRSYNEQFF. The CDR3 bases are TGTGCCATCAGTGATCCAGCGGGGGGGCGCTCCTACAATGAGCAGTTCTTC.

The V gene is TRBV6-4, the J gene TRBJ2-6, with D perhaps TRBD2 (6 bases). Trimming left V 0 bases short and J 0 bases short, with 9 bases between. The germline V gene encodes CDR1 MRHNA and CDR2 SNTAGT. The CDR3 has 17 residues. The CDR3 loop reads CASSDSQEGSGANVLTF. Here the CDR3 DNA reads TGTGCCAGCAGTGACTCCCAGGAGGGCTCTGGGGCCAACGTCCTGACTTTC.

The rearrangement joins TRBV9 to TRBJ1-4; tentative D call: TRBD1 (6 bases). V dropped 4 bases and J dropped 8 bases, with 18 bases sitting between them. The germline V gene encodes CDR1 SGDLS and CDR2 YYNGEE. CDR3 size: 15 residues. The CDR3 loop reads CASSLTGTLEEKLFF. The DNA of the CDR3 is TGTGCCAGCAGCCTCACCGGGACATTGGAAGAAAAACTGTTTTTT.

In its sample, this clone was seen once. The CDR3 coding sequence is TGTGCCAGCAACCACGGGGGACTGAACACAGATACGCAGTATTTT. Translating gives CASNHGGLNTDTQYF. The chain links TRBV5-4 to TRBJ2-3; a weak D match, TRBD2 (6 bases). CDR1 is SGHNT, CDR2 YYREEE, per germline (reference sequence). Trimming took 6 bases from V and 2 from J, leaving 16 bases between them. The CDR3 length is 15 residues.

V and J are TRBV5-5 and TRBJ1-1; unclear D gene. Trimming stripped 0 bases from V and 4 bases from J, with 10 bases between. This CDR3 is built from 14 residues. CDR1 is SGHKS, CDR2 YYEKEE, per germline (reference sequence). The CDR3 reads CASSLVSGITEAFF. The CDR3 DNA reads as TGTGCCAGCAGCTTGGTGTCCGGGATCACTGAAGCTTTCTTT.